The clone carrying this TCR beta chain has only a few counts. The antigen remains unidentified. The data stem from a study of post-analysis software for immune sequencing data. The overall study: Several disease courses (relapsing-remitting, secondary progressive and progressive-relapsing) of multiple sclerosis were included. Study observations and caveats: Controls had significantly higher normalized Chao1 diversity than multiple sclerosis patients. Roughly five TRBV segments were significantly more frequent in patients than in controls. TRBV5-6, TRBV5-1 and TRBV20-1 were among these segments. Strong co-clustering by F measure was seen for same-batch samples.

Unique molecular identifiers were carried by the TCR beta cDNA libraries. cDNA molecules numbering roughly 0.5 million came from roughly 1 to 10 million T cells. TCRdb passed the PCR reads through MiXCR, listing each CDR3 protein once. In the table there are around 400,000 distinct CDR3 sequences, roughly 40% of which are singletons. Germline values: CDR1 KGHDR, CDR2 SFDVKD. After removal of 5 bases from V and 4 bases from J, the junction contained 3 bases not matched to a gene. The CDR3 is 15 residues long. The sample consisted of blood. The receptor was isolated from a girl aged 2 to 10 with multiple sclerosis. The V and J genes are TRBV24-1 and TRBJ2-1; TRBD1 aligns across 11 bases. The CDR3: CATSGRDRGYNEQFF. CDR3 coding DNA: TGTGCCACCAGTGGCCGGGACAGGGGGTACAATGAGCAGTTCTTC.